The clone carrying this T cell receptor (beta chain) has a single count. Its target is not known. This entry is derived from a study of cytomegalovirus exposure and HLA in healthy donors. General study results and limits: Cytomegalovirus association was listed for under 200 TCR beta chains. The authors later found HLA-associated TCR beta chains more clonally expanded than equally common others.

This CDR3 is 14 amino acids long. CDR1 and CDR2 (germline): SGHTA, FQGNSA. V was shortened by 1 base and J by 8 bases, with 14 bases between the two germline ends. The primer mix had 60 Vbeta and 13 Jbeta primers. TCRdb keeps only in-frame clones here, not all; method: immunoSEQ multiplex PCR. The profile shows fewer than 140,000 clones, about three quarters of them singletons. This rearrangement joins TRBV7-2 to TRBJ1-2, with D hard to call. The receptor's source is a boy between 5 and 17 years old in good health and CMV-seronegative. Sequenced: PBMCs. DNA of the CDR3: TGTGCCAGCAGCTTAGTCGGGGAACGGAGCGGCTACACCTTC. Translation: CASSLVGERSGYTF.